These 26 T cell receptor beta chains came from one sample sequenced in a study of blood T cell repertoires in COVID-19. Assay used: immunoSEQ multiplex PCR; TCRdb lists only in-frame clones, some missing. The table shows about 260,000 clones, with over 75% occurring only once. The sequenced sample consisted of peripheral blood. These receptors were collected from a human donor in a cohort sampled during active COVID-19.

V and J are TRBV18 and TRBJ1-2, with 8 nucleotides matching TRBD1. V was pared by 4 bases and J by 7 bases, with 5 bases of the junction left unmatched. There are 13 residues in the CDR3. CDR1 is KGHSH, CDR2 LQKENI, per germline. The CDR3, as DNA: TGTGCCAGCTCACTCGGACAGGGAGGTGGCTACACCTTC. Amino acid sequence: CASSLGQGGGYTF.

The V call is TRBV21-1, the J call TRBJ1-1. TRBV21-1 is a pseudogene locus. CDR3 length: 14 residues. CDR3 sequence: CASSAKHAGLRAFF. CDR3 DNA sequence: TGTGCCAGCAGCGCCAAACACGCCGGACTGAGAGCTTTCTTT.

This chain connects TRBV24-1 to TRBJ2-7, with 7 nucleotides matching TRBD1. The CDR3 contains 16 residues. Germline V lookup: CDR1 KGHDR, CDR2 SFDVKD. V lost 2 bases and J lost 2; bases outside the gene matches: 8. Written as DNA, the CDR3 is TGTGCCACCAGTGATTATGGTATGACAGGGACCTACGAGCAGTACTTC. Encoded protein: CATSDYGMTGTYEQYF.

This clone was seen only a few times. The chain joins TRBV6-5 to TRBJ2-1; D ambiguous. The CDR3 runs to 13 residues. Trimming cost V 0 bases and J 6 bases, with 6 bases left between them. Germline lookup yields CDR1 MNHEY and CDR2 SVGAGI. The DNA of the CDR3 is TGTGCCAGCAGTTACTCGGAGCTCAATGAGCAGTTCTTC. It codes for CASSYSELNEQFF.

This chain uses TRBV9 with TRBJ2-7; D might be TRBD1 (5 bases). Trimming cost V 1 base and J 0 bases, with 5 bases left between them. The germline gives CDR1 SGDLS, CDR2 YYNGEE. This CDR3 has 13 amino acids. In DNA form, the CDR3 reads TGTGCCAGCAGCGTAACAGGCTCCTACGAGCAGTACTTC. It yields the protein CASSVTGSYEQYF.

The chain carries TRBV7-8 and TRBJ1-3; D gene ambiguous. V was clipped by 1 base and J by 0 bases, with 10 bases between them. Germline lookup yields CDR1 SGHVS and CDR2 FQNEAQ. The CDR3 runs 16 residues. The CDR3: CASSLGPTSSGNTIYF. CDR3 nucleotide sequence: TGTGCCAGCAGCTTAGGGCCGACAAGCTCTGGAAACACCATATATTTT.

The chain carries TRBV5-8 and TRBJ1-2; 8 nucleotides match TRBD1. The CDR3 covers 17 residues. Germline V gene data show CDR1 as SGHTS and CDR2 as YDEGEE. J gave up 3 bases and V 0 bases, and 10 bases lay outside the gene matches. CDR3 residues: CASSLARRTGGDYGYTF. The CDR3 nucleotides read TGTGCCAGCAGCTTGGCCCGGAGAACAGGGGGGGACTATGGCTACACCTTC.

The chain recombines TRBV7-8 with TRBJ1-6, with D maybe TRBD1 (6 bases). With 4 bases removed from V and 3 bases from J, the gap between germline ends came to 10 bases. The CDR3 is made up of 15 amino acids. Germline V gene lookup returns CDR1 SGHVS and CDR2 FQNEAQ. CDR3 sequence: CASSWQGNYNSPLHF. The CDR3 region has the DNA TGTGCCAGCAGCTGGCAGGGGAACTATAATTCACCCCTCCACTTT.

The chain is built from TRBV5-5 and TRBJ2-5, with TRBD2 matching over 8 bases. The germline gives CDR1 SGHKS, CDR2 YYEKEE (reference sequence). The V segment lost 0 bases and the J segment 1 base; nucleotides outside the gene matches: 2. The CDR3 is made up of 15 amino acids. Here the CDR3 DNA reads TGTGCCAGCAGCTTGGCCGGGGGGGGCCAAGAGACCCAGTACTTC. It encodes CASSLAGGGQETQYF.

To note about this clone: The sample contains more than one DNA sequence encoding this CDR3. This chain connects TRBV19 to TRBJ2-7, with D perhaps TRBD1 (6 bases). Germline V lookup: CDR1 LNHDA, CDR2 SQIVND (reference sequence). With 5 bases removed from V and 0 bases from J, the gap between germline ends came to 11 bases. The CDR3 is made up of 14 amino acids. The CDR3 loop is CASSRQVSSYEQYF. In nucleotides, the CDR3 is TGTGCCAGTAGTCGACAGGTGAGCTCCTACGAGCAGTACTTC.

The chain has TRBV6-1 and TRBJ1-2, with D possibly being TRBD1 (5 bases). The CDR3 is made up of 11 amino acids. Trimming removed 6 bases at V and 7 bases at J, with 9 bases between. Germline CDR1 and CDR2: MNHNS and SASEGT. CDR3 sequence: CASSDGGGYTF. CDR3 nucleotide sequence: TGTGCCAGCAGCGACGGGGGTGGCTACACCTTC.

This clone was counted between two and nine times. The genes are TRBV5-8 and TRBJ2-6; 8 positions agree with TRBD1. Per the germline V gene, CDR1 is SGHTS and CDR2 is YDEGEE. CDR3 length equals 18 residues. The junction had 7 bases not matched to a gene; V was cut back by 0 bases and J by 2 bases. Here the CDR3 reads CASSLAGQGSPGANVLTF. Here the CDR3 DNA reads TGTGCCAGCAGCTTGGCTGGACAGGGTAGTCCTGGGGCCAACGTCCTGACTTTC.

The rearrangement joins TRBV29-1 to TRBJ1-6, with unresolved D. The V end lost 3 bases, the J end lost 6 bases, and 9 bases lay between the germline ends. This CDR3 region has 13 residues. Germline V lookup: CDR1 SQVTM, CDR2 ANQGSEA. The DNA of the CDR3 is TGCAGCGTTGAGGTGGCCAGTAATTCACCCCTCCACTTT. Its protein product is CSVEVASNSPLHF.

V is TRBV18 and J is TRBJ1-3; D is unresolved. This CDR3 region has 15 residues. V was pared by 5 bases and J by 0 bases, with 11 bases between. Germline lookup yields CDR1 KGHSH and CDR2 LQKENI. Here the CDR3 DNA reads TGTGCCAGCTCAGCCTCAGTATTCTCTGGAAACACCATATATTTT. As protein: CASSASVFSGNTIYF.

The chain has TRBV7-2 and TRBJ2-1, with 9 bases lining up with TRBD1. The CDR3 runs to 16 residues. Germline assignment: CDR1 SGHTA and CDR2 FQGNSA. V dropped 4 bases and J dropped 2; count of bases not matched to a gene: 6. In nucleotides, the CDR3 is TGTGCCAGCAGCTCGGGACAGGGATCGGCCTACAATGAGCAGTTCTTC. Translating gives CASSSGQGSAYNEQFF.

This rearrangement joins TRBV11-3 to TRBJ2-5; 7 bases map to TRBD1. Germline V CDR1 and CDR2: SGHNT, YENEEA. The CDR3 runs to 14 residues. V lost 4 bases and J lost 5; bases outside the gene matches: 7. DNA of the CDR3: TGTGCCAGCAGCTCGAGGGACAGTTTTGAGACCCAGTACTTC. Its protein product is CASSSRDSFETQYF.

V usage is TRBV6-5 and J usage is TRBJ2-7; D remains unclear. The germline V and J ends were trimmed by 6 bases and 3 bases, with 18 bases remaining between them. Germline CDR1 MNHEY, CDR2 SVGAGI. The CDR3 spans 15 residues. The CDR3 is CASRRTDPANYEQYF. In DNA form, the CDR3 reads TGTGCCAGCAGAAGAACAGATCCAGCAAACTACGAGCAGTACTTC.

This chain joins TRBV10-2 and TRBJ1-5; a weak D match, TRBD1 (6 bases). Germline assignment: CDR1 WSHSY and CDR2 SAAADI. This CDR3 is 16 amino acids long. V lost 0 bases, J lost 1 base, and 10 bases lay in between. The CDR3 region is CASSESGGPSNQPQHF. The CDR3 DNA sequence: TGCGCCAGCAGTGAGTCTGGGGGCCCGAGCAATCAGCCCCAGCATTTT.

The CDR3 is CASSSPPDSYNEQFF. Written as DNA, the CDR3 is TGTGCCAGCAGTTCCCCCCCCGACTCATACAATGAGCAGTTCTTC. V and J are TRBV28 and TRBJ2-1, with D hard to call. CDR1 is MDHEN, CDR2 SYDVKM, per germline. The CDR3 extends over 15 amino acids. The V gene lost 4 bases and the J gene lost 4 bases, with 14 bases spanning the gap.

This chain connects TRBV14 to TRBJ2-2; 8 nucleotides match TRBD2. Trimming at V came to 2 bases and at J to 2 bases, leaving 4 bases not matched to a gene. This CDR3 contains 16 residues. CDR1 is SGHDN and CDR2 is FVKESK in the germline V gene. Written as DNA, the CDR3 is TGTGCCAGCAGCCAAACTAGCGGAATAAACACCGGGGAGCTGTTTTTT. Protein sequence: CASSQTSGINTGELFF. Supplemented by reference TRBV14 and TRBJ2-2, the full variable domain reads EAGVTQFPSHSVIEKGQTVTLRCDPISGHDNLYWYRRVMGKEIKFLLHFVKESKQDESGMPNNRFLAERTGGTYSTLKVQPAELEDSGVYFCASSQTSGINTGELFFGEGSRLTVL.

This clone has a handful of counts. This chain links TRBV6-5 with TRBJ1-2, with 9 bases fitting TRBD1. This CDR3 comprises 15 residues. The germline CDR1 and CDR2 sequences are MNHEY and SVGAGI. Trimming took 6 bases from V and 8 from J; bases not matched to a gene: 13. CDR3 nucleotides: TGTGCCAGCAGCCACACCTGGACAGGGGAGAGGGGCTACACCTTC. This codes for CASSHTWTGERGYTF.

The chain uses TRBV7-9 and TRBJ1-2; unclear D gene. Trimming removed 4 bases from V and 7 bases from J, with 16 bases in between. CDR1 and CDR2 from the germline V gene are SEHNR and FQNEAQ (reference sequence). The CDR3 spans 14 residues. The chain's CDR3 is CASSSIGLSGGYTF. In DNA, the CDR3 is TGTGCCAGCAGCTCAATTGGGTTATCGGGTGGCTACACCTTC. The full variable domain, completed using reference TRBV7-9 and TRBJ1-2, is DTGVSQNPRHKITKRGQNVTFRCDPISEHNRLYWYRQTLGQGPEFLTYFQNEAQLEKSRLLSDRFSAERPKGSFSTLEIQRTEQGDSAMYLCASSSIGLSGGYTFGSGTRLTVV.

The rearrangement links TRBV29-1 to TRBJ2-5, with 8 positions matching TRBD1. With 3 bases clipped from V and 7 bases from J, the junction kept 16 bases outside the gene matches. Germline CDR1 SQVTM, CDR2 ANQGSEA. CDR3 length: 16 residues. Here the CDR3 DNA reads TGCAGCGTTGACCTCATCGGGACAGGTGGGATGGGGACCCAGTACTTC. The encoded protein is CSVDLIGTGGMGTQYF.

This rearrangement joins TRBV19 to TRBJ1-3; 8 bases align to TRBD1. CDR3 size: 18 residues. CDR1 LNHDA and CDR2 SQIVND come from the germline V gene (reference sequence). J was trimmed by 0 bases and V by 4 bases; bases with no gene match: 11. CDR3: CASSTGQGLDFSGNTIYF. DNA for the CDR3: TGTGCCAGTAGTACCGGACAGGGACTTGACTTCTCTGGAAACACCATATATTTT.

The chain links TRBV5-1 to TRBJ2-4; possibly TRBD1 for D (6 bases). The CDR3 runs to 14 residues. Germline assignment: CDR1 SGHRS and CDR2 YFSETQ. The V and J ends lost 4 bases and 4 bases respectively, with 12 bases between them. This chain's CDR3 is CASSGGQGKNIQYF. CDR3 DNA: TGCGCCAGCAGCGGGGGACAAGGAAAAAACATTCAGTACTTC.

The CDR3 reads CASSSLVVGYEQYF. The CDR3 DNA reads as TGTGCCAGCAGCTCCCTAGTTGTGGGCTACGAGCAGTACTTC. This chain uses TRBV7-8 with TRBJ2-7; no firm D call. The CDR3 has 14 residues. Germline V gene sequence: CDR1 SGHVS, CDR2 FQNEAQ. Between the trimmed V and J ends, which lost 4 bases and 3 bases, there was a span of 13 bases.